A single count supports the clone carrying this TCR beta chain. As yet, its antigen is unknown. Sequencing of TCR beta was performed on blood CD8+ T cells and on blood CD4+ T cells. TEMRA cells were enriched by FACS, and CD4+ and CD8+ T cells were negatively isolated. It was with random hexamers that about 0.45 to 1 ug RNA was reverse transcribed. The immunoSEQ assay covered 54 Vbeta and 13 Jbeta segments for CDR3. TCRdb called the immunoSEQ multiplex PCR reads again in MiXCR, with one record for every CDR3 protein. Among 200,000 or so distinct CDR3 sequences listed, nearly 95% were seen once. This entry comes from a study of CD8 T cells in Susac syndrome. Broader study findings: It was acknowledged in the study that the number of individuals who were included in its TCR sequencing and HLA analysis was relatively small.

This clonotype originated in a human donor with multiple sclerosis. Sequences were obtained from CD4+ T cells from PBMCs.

The CDR3 nucleotides are TGCGCCAGCAGTACGGAGGCGGGAGTACAGGAGACCCAGTACTTC. Its protein is CASSTEAGVQETQYF. This chain links TRBV23-1 with TRBJ2-5, with 7 bases matching TRBD2. TRBV23-1 is recorded as an ORF, its role being uncertain. With V trimmed by 5 bases and J by 5 bases, 11 bases remained unmatched. CDR3 size: 15 residues.